The T cell receptor beta chain described here comes from a study of T cell repertoires in cytomegalovirus infection. Study in general: CMV infection and matching HLA type were both indicated by public TCR beta signatures. Study results and caveats: There were HLA-C-restricted CMV-specific TCR beta clonotypes dominating the ex vivo response. There were carriers of CMV plus the relevant HLA, and cumulative public TCR beta family frequency identified them.

V was clipped by 4 bases and J by 2 bases, with 15 bases between them. This CDR3 is built from 15 residues. For this clonotype: What it recognizes is unknown.

TCRdb reprocessed the reads with MiXCR, giving one entry per CDR3 protein. The table shows some 130,000 distinct CDR3 sequences, with more than 7% occurring only once. Sequencing used PBMCs. The sequence was obtained from a human donor in good health (CMV status not recorded). Some clones in this sample may be carry-over from other donors' samples. The chain couples TRBV23-1 to TRBJ2-7; no definite D call. TRBV23-1 is flagged as an ORF with uncertain function. DNA of the CDR3: TGCGCCAGCAGTCTCAATCGGGCAATAACCTACGAGCAGTACTTC. Translating gives CASSLNRAITYEQYF.